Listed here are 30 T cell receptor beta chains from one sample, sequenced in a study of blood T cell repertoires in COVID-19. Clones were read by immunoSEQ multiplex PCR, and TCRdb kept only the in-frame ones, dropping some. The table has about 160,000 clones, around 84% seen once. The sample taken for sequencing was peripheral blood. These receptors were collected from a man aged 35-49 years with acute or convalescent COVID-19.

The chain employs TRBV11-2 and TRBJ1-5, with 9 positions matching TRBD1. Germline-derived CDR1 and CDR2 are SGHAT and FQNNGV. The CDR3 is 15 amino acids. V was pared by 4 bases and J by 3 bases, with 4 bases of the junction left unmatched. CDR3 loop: CASSSWTGVNQPQHF. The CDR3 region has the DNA TGTGCCAGCAGCTCCTGGACAGGGGTCAATCAGCCCCAGCATTTT.

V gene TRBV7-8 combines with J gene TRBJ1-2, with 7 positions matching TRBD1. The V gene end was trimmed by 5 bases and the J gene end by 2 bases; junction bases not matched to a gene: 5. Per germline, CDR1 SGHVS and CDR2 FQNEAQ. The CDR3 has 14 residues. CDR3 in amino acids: CASSTWDSNYGYTF. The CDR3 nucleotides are TGTGCCAGCAGCACCTGGGACAGCAACTATGGCTACACCTTC.

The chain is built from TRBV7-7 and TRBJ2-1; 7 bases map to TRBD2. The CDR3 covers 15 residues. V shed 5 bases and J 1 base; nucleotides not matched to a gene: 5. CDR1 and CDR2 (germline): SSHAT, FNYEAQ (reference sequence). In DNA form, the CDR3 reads TGTGCCAGCAGCCCTTTCGGGGGGTCCTACAATGAGCAGTTCTTC. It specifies CASSPFGGSYNEQFF.

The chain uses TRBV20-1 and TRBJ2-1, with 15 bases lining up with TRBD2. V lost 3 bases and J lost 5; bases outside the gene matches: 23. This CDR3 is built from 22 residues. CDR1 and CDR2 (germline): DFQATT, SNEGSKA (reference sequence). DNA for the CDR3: TGCAGTGCTAGTTCTGGGACTAGCGGGGGGCCCACCTGGATTGGGGAAGACAATGAGCAGTTCTTC. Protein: CSASSGTSGGPTWIGEDNEQFF.

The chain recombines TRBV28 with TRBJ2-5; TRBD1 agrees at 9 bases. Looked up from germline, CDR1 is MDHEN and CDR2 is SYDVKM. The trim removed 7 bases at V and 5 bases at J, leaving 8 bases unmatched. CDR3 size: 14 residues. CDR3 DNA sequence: TGTGCCAGCACCAAACAGGGGGCGAGGGAGACCCAGTACTTC. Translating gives CASTKQGARETQYF.

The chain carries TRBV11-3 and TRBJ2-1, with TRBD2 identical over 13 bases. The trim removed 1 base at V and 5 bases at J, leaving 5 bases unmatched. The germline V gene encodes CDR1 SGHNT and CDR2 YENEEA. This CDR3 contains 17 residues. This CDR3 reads CASSLGTSGGLHNEQFF. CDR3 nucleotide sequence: TGTGCCAGCAGCTTAGGGACTAGCGGGGGTCTACACAATGAGCAGTTCTTC.

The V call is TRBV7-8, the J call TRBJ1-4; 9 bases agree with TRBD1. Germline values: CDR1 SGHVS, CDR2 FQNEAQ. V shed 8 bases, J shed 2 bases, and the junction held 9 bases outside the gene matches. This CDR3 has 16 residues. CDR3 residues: CASGGTGRSTNEKLFF. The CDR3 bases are TGTGCCAGCGGGGGGACAGGGAGGTCGACTAATGAAAAACTGTTTTTT.

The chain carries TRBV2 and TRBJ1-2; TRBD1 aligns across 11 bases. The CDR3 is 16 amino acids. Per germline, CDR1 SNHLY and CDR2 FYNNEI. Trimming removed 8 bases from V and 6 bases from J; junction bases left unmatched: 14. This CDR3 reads CASAQLTGTGGNGYTF. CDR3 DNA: TGTGCCAGCGCTCAATTAACCGGGACAGGGGGAAATGGCTACACCTTC.

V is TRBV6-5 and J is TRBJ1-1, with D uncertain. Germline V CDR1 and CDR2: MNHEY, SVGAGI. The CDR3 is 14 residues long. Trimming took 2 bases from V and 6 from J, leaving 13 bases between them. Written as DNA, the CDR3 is TGTGCCAGCAGTTACACATTACTTGGAGCTGAAGCTTTCTTT. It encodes CASSYTLLGAEAFF.

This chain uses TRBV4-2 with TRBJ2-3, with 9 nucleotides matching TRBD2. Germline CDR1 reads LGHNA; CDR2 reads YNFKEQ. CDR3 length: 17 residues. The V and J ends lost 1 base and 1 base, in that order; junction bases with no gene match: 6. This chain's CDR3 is CASSQGSSGDGTDTQYF. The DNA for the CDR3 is TGTGCCAGCAGCCAAGGCTCTAGCGGGGATGGCACAGATACGCAGTATTTT.

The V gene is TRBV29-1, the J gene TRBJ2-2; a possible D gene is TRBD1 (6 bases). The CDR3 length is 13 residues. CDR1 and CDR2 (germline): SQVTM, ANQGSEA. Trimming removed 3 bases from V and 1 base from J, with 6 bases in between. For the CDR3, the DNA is TGCAGCGTTGACAGGGGGAACACCGGGGAGCTGTTTTTT. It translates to CSVDRGNTGELFF.

The CDR3 DNA reads as TGTGCCAGCAGCCAGGCGGTTAAGCAGGGACTCTATGGCTACACCTTC. Amino acid sequence: CASSQAVKQGLYGYTF. The chain joins TRBV3-1 (or the pseudogene TRBV3-2) to TRBJ1-2; TRBD1 is a possible D gene (5 bases). The CDR3 is made up of 16 amino acids. The V gene lost 3 bases and the J gene lost 4 bases, with 18 bases spanning the gap. Germline-derived CDR1 and CDR2 are LGHDT and YNNKEL (reference sequence).

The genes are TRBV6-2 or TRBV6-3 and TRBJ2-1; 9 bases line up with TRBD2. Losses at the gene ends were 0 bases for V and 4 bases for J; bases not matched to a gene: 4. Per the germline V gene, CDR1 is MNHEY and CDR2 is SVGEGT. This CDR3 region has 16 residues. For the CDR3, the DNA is TGTGCCAGCAGTTACTCGGCTAGCGGGGTGTACAATGAGCAGTTCTTC. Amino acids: CASSYSASGVYNEQFF.

CDR3 coding DNA: TGTGCCAGCAGCTTGGCCGAGGGATTTCGTGGCTACACCTTC. It codes for CASSLAEGFRGYTF. The J gene is TRBJ1-2, the V gene TRBV5-4; D unresolved. The CDR3 is made up of 14 amino acids. Trimming shortened V by 0 bases and J by 7 bases, and 13 bases separated the two germline ends. Looked up from germline, CDR1 is SGHNT and CDR2 is YYREEE (reference sequence).

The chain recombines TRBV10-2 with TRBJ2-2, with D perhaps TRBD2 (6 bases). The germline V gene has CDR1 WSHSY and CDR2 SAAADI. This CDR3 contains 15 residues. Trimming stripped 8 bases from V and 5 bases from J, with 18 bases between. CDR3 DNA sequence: TGCGCCAGCCTCGACGGGGGAATTTGGACCGGGGAGCTGTTTTTT. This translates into CASLDGGIWTGELFF.

DNA of the CDR3: TGTGCCAGCTCCCTTCCCGAAGCAGAGGGCAATCAGCCCCAGCATTTT. Protein product: CASSLPEAEGNQPQHF. V and J are TRBV18 and TRBJ1-5; no definite D call. The length of the CDR3 is 16 residues. Germline V gene data show CDR1 as KGHSH and CDR2 as LQKENI. Trimming pared 6 bases from V and 2 bases from J, leaving 17 bases between. Full variable domain (outside the CDR3, taken from reference TRBV18 and TRBJ1-5): NAGVMQNPRHLVRRRGQEARLRCSPMKGHSHVYWYRQLPEEGLKFMVYLQKENIIDESGMPKERFSAEFPKEGPSILRIQQVVRGDSAAYFCASSLPEAEGNQPQHFGDGTRLSIL.

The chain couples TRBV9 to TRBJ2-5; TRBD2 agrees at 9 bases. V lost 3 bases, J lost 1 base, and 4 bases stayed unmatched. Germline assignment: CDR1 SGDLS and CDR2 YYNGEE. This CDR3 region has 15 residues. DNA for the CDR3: TGTGCCAGCAGCGCCGCGGGGGGGGTCCAAGAGACCCAGTACTTC. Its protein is CASSAAGGVQETQYF.

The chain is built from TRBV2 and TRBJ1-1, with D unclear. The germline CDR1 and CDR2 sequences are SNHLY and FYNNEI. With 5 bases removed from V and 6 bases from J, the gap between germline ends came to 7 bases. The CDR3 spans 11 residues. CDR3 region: CASSYYAEAFF. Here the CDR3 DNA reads TGTGCCAGCAGTTACTACGCTGAAGCTTTCTTT.

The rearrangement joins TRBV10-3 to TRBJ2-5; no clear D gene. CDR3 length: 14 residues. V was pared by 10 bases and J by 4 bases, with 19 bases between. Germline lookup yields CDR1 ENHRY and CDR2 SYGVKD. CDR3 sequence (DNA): TGTGCCACCCGCGTGGCAGATCGAGGAGAGACCCAGTACTTC. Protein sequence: CATRVADRGETQYF.

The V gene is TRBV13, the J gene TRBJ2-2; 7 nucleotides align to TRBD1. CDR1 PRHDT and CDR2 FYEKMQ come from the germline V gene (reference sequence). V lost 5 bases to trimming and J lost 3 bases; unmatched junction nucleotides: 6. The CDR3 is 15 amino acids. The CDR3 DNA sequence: TGTGCCAGCAGCCTATCCGGGACAGACACCGGGGAGCTGTTTTTT. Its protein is CASSLSGTDTGELFF. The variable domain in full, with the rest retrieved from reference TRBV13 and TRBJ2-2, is AAGVIQSPRHLIKEKRETATLKCYPIPRHDTVYWYQQGPGQDPQFLISFYEKMQSDKGSIPDRFSAQQFSDYHSELNMSSLELGDSALYFCASSLSGTDTGELFFGEGSRLTVL.

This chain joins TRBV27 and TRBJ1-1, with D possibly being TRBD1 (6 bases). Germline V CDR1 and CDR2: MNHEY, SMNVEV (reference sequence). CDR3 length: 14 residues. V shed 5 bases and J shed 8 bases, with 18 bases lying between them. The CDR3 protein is CASSPETGLREAFF. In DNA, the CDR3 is TGTGCCAGCAGTCCTGAGACAGGCCTTAGGGAAGCTTTCTTT.

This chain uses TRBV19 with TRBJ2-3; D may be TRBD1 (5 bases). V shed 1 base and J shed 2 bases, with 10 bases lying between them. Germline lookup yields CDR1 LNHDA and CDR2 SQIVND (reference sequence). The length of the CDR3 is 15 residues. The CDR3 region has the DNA TGTGCCAGTAGTATAGGGGGTGGGGCCACAGATACGCAGTATTTT. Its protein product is CASSIGGGATDTQYF.

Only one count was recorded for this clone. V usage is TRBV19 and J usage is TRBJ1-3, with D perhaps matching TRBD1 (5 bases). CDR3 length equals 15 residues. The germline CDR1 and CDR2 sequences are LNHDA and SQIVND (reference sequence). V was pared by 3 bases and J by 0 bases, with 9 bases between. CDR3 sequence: CASSIADSSGNTIYF. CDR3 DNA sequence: TGTGCCAGTAGTATTGCCGACAGCTCTGGAAACACCATATATTTT.

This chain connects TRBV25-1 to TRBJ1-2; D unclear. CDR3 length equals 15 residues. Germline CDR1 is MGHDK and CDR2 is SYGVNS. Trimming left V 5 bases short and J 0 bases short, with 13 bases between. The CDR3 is CASSPRTTSNYGYTF. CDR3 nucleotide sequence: TGTGCCAGCAGTCCCCGAACAACGTCTAACTATGGCTACACCTTC.

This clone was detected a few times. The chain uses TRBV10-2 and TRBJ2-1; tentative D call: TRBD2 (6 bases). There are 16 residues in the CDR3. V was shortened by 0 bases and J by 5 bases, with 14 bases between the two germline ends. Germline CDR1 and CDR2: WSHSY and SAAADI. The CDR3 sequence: CASSESTAGSNNEQFF. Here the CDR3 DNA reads TGCGCCAGCAGTGAGTCGACAGCGGGTTCGAACAATGAGCAGTTCTTC.

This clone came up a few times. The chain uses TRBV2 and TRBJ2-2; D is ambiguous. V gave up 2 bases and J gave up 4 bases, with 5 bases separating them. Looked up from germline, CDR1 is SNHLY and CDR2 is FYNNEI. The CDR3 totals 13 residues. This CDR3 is CASSEQATGELFF. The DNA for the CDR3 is TGTGCCAGCAGTGAACAGGCCACCGGGGAGCTGTTTTTT.

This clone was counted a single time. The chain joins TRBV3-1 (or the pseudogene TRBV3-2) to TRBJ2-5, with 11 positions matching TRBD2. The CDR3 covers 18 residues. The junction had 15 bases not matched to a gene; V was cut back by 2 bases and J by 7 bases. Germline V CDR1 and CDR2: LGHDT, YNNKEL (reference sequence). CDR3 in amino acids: CASSQSFGVAGGLVTQYF. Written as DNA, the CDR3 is TGTGCCAGCAGCCAAAGTTTCGGGGTAGCGGGGGGGCTTGTGACCCAGTACTTC.

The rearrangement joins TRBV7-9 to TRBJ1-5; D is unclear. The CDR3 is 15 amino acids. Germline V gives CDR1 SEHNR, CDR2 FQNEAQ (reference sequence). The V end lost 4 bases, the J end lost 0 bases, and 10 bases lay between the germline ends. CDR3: CASSSSGFSNQPQHF. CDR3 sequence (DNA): TGTGCCAGCAGCTCTAGCGGATTTAGCAATCAGCCCCAGCATTTT.

The CDR3 DNA follows: TGTGCCTGGAGTGTCCAGCGGGGGTCAGATACGCAGTATTTT. It translates to CAWSVQRGSDTQYF. The V gene is TRBV30, the J gene TRBJ2-3; 8 positions agree with TRBD2. The CDR3 runs to 14 residues. With 0 bases clipped from V and 4 bases from J, the junction kept 3 bases outside the gene matches. Germline V gives CDR1 GTSNPN, CDR2 SVGIG (reference sequence).

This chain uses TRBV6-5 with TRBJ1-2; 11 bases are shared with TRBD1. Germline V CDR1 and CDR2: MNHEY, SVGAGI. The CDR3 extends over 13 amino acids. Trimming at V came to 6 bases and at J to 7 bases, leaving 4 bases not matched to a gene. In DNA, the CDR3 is TGTGCCAGCAGCGCGGACAGGGGGCTTGGCTACACCTTC. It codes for CASSADRGLGYTF.